The following is a TCR beta chain sequence with its context. Its antigen remains unidentified. The data were taken from a study of T cell repertoires in cytomegalovirus infection. V gave up 7 bases and J gave up 1 base; unmatched junction bases: 6. Looked up from germline, CDR1 is MNHEY and CDR2 is SVGAGI. The CDR3 is made up of 14 amino acids. TCRdb called the reads again in MiXCR, with one record for every CDR3 protein. Among roughly 120,000 distinct CDR3 sequences, over 25% were seen once, and the ten largest hold around two fifths. This TCR came from a human donor in good health (CMV status not recorded). Some clones in this sample may be carry-over from other donors' samples. The rearrangement joins TRBV6-5 to TRBJ1-1; 7 bases are shared with TRBD1. This specimen consisted of CD8+ T cells from cultured PBMCs, obtained from culture after CMV antigen stimulation. The DNA of the CDR3 is TGTGCCAGCACCTTAACAGGGGCGAACACTGAAGCTTTCTTT. Its protein is CASTLTGANTEAFF.